These 5 T cell receptor beta chains share one sample of origin, sequenced in a study of blood T cells in healthy people across ages. A second about 7 to 11 cycle PCR used barcoded and J-beta primers. TCRdb analysed the 5' RACE reads with MiXCR anew, one entry per CDR3 protein. The sample yields around 800,000 distinct CDR3 sequences, roughly 44% seen once. Sample: blood. These receptors all stem from a man in his 60s in good health.

This clonotype was detected only a few times. V and J are TRBV7-2 and TRBJ2-7; D is ambiguous. There are 13 residues in the CDR3. The germline V gene encodes CDR1 SGHTA and CDR2 FQGNSA. Trimming took 0 bases from V and 3 from J, leaving 6 bases between them. The chain's CDR3 is CASSLAALYEQYF. The CDR3 DNA reads as TGTGCCAGCAGCTTAGCGGCCCTCTACGAGCAGTACTTC.

The rearrangement links TRBV20-1 to TRBJ2-5; a weak D match, TRBD2 (5 bases). Per germline, CDR1 DFQATT and CDR2 SNEGSKA (reference sequence). The CDR3 is made up of 12 amino acids. Trimming removed 6 bases from V and 2 bases from J, with 10 bases in between. DNA of the CDR3: TGCAGTGCCACACTAGTTCAAGAGACCCAGTACTTC. Its protein product is CSATLVQETQYF.

CDR3 nucleotides: TGTGCCAGCAGCTTAGGGTGGGGAACAACTAATGAAAAACTGTTTTTT. This gives the protein CASSLGWGTTNEKLFF. The rearrangement joins TRBV7-9 to TRBJ1-4; no clear D gene. Germline values: CDR1 SEHNR, CDR2 FQNEAQ (reference sequence). V was cut by 1 base and J by 0 bases, with 9 bases left in between. The CDR3 covers 16 residues.

The chain joins TRBV12-3 or TRBV12-4 to TRBJ2-3; TRBD1 matches 8 bases. CDR3 length: 16 residues. J gave up 2 bases and V 1 base, and 5 bases lay outside the gene matches. The DNA of the CDR3 is TGTGCCAGCAGTTTAGGGACAGGGAGTAACACAGATACGCAGTATTTT. Translation: CASSLGTGSNTDTQYF.

The chain joins TRBV6-2 or TRBV6-3 to TRBJ2-2; weak D call: TRBD1 (5 bases). CDR3 length equals 13 residues. Trimming cost V 5 bases and J 6 bases, with 10 bases left between them. The germline CDR1 and CDR2 sequences are MNHEY and SVGEGT. This chain's CDR3 is CASSIQGPGELFF. CDR3 sequence (DNA): TGTGCCAGCAGTATTCAGGGTCCCGGGGAGCTGTTTTTT.